The T cell receptor (beta chain) described here comes from a study of blood T cell repertoires in COVID-19. This clone was detected only once. Original processing methods: Amplifying reference gene primers gave estimates of nucleated cell counts. Using immunoSEQ multiplex PCR, the repertoire was profiled, and TCRdb retains in-frame clones only, with some absent. That table gives V, J and clone size, and the DNA gave D and trimming. The sample has about 160,000 clones; over 80% are singletons. The specimen sequenced was peripheral blood. The sequence was obtained from a woman aged 80 or over with active or convalescent COVID-19.

The CDR3 DNA reads as TGTGCCAGCAGCCCAACGGGGGGCTACGAGCAGTACTTC. As protein: CASSPTGGYEQYF. V gene TRBV25-1 combines with J gene TRBJ2-7, with 7 nucleotides matching TRBD2. V was clipped by 6 bases and J by 3 bases; unmatched bases: 5. Germline loops: CDR1 MGHDK, CDR2 SYGVNS. This CDR3 region has 13 residues.